Listed below are T cell receptor beta chains from one sample, sequenced in a study of cytomegalovirus exposure and HLA in healthy donors. Profiled with immunoSEQ multiplex PCR; TCRdb holds only in-frame clones, not every one. Of 150,000 or so clones listed, roughly 90% were seen once; the top ten hold under 2.5%. The source material was PBMCs. The receptors shown here come from a woman aged 18-35 years in good health and CMV-seronegative. CDR3s include the opening cysteine and the closing phenylalanine or tryptophan. D genes are given only for firm matches. Only some rows state a clone size, as once, few, many or a class for expanded clones.

TRBD2	TRBJ2-1	.	TRBV11-3	CASSQGLAGGALDEQFF	TGTGCCAGCAGCCAAGGACTAGCGGGGGGGGCCCTTGATGAGCAGTTCTTC
TRBD2	TRBJ2-1	once	TRBV9	CASSVAWTSVNEQFF	TGTGCCAGCAGCGTAGCCTGGACTAGCGTCAATGAGCAGTTCTTC
TRBD1	TRBJ1-2	.	TRBV30	CAWSAGTGEGVGYTF	TGTGCCTGGAGCGCCGGGACAGGGGAAGGCGTGGGCTACACCTTC
.	TRBJ2-4	.	TRBV4-1	CASSQDYGAKNIQYF	TGCGCCAGCAGCCAAGATTACGGGGCCAAAAACATTCAGTACTTC
.	TRBJ2-7	.	TRBV5-1	CASSLGRVSYEQYF	TGCGCCAGCAGCTTGGGCAGGGTCTCCTACGAGCAGTACTTC
TRBD1	TRBJ2-5	.	TRBV29-1	CTPRVGQGLETQYF	TGCACGCCGAGGGTAGGACAGGGGTTAGAGACCCAGTACTTC
TRBD1	TRBJ1-5	few	TRBV6-5	CASSFDRGPGQPQHF	TGTGCCAGCAGTTTCGACAGGGGGCCAGGTCAGCCCCAGCATTTT
.	TRBJ2-7	.	TRBV18	CASSPGASRAIVNEQYF	TGTGCCAGCTCACCAGGGGCGAGCAGGGCAATAGTCAACGAGCAGTACTTC
.	TRBJ2-5	once	TRBV20-1	CSEQGETQYF	TGCAGTGAGCAGGGGGAGACCCAGTACTTC
TRBD2	TRBJ2-1	.	TRBV6-9	CASSCGLAGAGGSGEQFF	TGTGCCAGCAGTTGCGGACTAGCGGGAGCGGGGGGATCGGGTGAGCAGTTCTTC
TRBD1	TRBJ1-5	.	TRBV10-2	CASSEGQGYQPQHF	TGCGCCAGCAGCGAGGGACAGGGCTATCAGCCCCAGCATTTT
TRBD2	TRBJ2-2	.	TRBV2	CASSEGLAGGSGELFF	TGTGCCAGCAGTGAAGGACTAGCGGGAGGTTCCGGGGAGCTGTTTTTT
.	TRBJ2-1	.	TRBV7-9	CASSPERVYNEQFF	TGTGCCAGCAGCCCGGAGAGGGTCTACAATGAGCAGTTCTTC
.	TRBJ2-5	.	TRBV6-1	CASSEASGTQETQYF	TGTGCCAGCAGTGAAGCTAGCGGTACCCAAGAGACCCAGTACTTC
.	TRBJ1-3	.	TRBV19	CAIRLTGTGNTIYF	TGTGCCATTCGATTGACCGGGACAGGAAACACCATATATTTT
TRBD1	TRBJ2-1	.	TRBV4-1	CASRNRGGGNEQFF	TGCGCCAGCAGGAACAGGGGCGGAGGCAATGAGCAGTTCTTC
.	TRBJ1-2	.	TRBV28	CASSPSRGTSTDHYGYTF	TGTGCCAGCAGCCCGAGTAGGGGCACTTCGACCGACCACTATGGCTACACCTTC
TRBD2	TRBJ2-1	.	TRBV27	CASSGGNLFSQFF	TGTGCCAGTAGCGGGGGCAATTTATTTTCCCAGTTCTTC
.	TRBJ2-7	.	TRBV18	CASSPRQLTSLEQYF	TGTGCCAGCTCACCCAGACAGCTAACTTCCCTGGAGCAGTACTTC
TRBD1	TRBJ2-3	.	TRBV6-5	CASSRTGVWDTQYF	TGTGCCAGCAGTAGGACAGGGGTCTGGGATACGCAGTATTTT
TRBD2	TRBJ2-2	.	TRBV2	CASARLAGGDGELFF	TGTGCCAGCGCAAGACTAGCGGGAGGAGACGGGGAGCTGTTTTTT
TRBD1	TRBJ1-1	.	TRBV18	CASSPGQGVTEAFF	TGTGCCAGCTCACCGGGACAGGGTGTCACTGAAGCTTTCTTT
.	TRBJ2-2	.	TRBV9	CASSVVSSGELFF	TGTGCCAGCAGCGTAGTGTCCTCCGGGGAGCTGTTTTTT
TRBD1	TRBJ2-7	.	TRBV28	CASSRQGASFEQYF	TGTGCCAGCAGTCGACAGGGCGCGTCGTTCGAGCAGTACTTC
TRBD1	TRBJ1-2	.	TRBV5-1	CASSRQGADYGYTF	TGCGCCAGCAGCCGACAGGGTGCCGACTATGGCTACACCTTC